The rows below give T cell receptor beta chains drawn from one sample of a study of T-cell reconstitution after alpha-beta-depleted transplantation in children. TCRdb reanalysed the PCR reads using MiXCR and keeps one entry per CDR3 protein. The top ten clones hold approximately 4.5% of a sample with approximately 800,000 distinct CDR3 sequences, about 15% of them seen once. Sequenced material: PBMCs, mostly from graft donor cells, taken 360 days after TCRalphabeta/CD19-depleted stem cell transplant. These receptors were obtained from a male patient under 18 who had a stem cell transplant for acute lymphoblastic leukemia, so the T cells may come from the graft donor. Each CDR3 is given with its conserved first and last residue. Each record gives: CDR3 protein, J gene, V gene.

CDR3aa: CSVELAGFRYNEQFF
j_gene: TRBJ2-1
v_gene: TRBV29-1

CDR3aa: CASSFLAGNEKLFF
j_gene: TRBJ1-4
v_gene: TRBV27

CDR3aa: CASSTLREAPSSGANVLTF
j_gene: TRBJ2-6
v_gene: TRBV28

CDR3aa: CASSFDGPAEAFF
j_gene: TRBJ1-1
v_gene: TRBV11-2

CDR3aa: CASSFSVGGTEAFF
j_gene: TRBJ1-1
v_gene: TRBV5-1

CDR3aa: CASSLVNPGINEKLFF
j_gene: TRBJ1-4
v_gene: TRBV11-2

CDR3aa: CASSLGRSRGMNTEAFF
j_gene: TRBJ1-1
v_gene: TRBV12-3/TRBV12-4

CDR3aa: CSDYPRTSGIYNEQFF
j_gene: TRBJ2-1
v_gene: TRBV29-1

CDR3aa: CATRSLGERWFF
j_gene: TRBJ2-1
v_gene: TRBV24-1

CDR3aa: CASSYRDRALTYGYTF
j_gene: TRBJ1-2
v_gene: TRBV13

CDR3aa: CASSKAGGFLNEQFF
j_gene: TRBJ2-1
v_gene: TRBV7-7

CDR3aa: CASSSLDRGYTGELFF
j_gene: TRBJ2-2
v_gene: TRBV25-1

CDR3aa: CSVDPGGSYEQYF
j_gene: TRBJ2-7
v_gene: TRBV29-1

CDR3aa: CASSPSKGGPPTDTQYF
j_gene: TRBJ2-3
v_gene: TRBV7-9

CDR3aa: CASSVGVRGPRAFF
j_gene: TRBJ1-1
v_gene: TRBV9

CDR3aa: CASSQRPGGPYEQYF
j_gene: TRBJ2-7
v_gene: TRBV4-2

CDR3aa: CASSIRTGGMYEQYF
j_gene: TRBJ2-7
v_gene: TRBV12-3/TRBV12-4

CDR3aa: CSVALLGGANVLTF
j_gene: TRBJ2-6
v_gene: TRBV29-1

CDR3aa: CSASPLQLAGGRGNEQFF
j_gene: TRBJ2-1
v_gene: TRBV20-1

CDR3aa: CSASGVSYNEQFF
j_gene: TRBJ2-1
v_gene: TRBV20-1

CDR3aa: CSAPPGREGASYEQYF
j_gene: TRBJ2-7
v_gene: TRBV20-1

CDR3aa: CASSFLENQEQYF
j_gene: TRBJ2-3
v_gene: TRBV27

CDR3aa: CSVVVPSNMNTEAFF
j_gene: TRBJ1-1
v_gene: TRBV29-1

CDR3aa: CASSLNFARSSYNEQFF
j_gene: TRBJ2-1
v_gene: TRBV5-1

CDR3aa: CASSSAGLNIQYF
j_gene: TRBJ2-4
v_gene: TRBV7-2

CDR3aa: CASRTAPMNTEAFF
j_gene: TRBJ1-1
v_gene: TRBV7-2

CDR3aa: CASSLFGGSGQMTNEQFF
j_gene: TRBJ2-1
v_gene: TRBV7-3

CDR3aa: CASRKTGGTKGNTIYF
j_gene: TRBJ1-3
v_gene: TRBV28

CDR3aa: CASSPAGLAKNIQYF
j_gene: TRBJ2-4
v_gene: TRBV12-3/TRBV12-4

CDR3aa: CSATGTSSPDTQYF
j_gene: TRBJ2-3
v_gene: TRBV20-1

CDR3aa: CASSQDVGRGQEQYF
j_gene: TRBJ2-7
v_gene: TRBV4-1

CDR3aa: CSARARAFRLYEAFF
j_gene: TRBJ1-1
v_gene: TRBV20-1

CDR3aa: CASSSLAGGPISYEQYF
j_gene: TRBJ2-7
v_gene: TRBV5-1

CDR3aa: CASSLARGRKNIQYF
j_gene: TRBJ2-4
v_gene: TRBV7-9

CDR3aa: CASSGQVRSYEQYF
j_gene: TRBJ2-7
v_gene: TRBV5-1

CDR3aa: CASSKAGGLNYEQYF
j_gene: TRBJ2-7
v_gene: TRBV21-1

CDR3aa: CASSLAFGTDTQYF
j_gene: TRBJ2-3
v_gene: TRBV7-9

CDR3aa: CASNLQTGGNGELFF
j_gene: TRBJ2-2
v_gene: TRBV3-1

CDR3aa: CASTLGVPGYNEQFF
j_gene: TRBJ2-1
v_gene: TRBV5-1

CDR3aa: CASSPTREQFF
j_gene: TRBJ2-1
v_gene: TRBV7-9

CDR3aa: CASSGGQGIYEQYF
j_gene: TRBJ2-7
v_gene: TRBV5-1

CDR3aa: CSVSTGSSYEQYF
j_gene: TRBJ2-7
v_gene: TRBV29-1

CDR3aa: CASSYRLAGRNEQFF
j_gene: TRBJ2-1
v_gene: TRBV6-5

CDR3aa: CASSPLRASSYEQYF
j_gene: TRBJ2-7
v_gene: TRBV11-2

CDR3aa: CASFSRGWTQNEQFF
j_gene: TRBJ2-1
v_gene: TRBV5-6

CDR3aa: CASSQGTGSYNEQFF
j_gene: TRBJ2-1
v_gene: TRBV3-1

CDR3aa: CASSFRAFMTGELFF
j_gene: TRBJ2-2
v_gene: TRBV11-1